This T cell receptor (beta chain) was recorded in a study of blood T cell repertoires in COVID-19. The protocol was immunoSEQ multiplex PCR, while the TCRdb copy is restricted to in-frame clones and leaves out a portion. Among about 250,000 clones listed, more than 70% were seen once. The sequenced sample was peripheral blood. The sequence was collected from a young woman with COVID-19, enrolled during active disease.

CDR3 in DNA: TGTGCCAGCAGCTTAAGGGGGAGAACTGAAGCTTTCTTT. It yields the protein CASSLRGRTEAFF. The chain couples TRBV11-2 to TRBJ1-1, with a possible D match to TRBD1 (6 bases). The ends were cut back, 2 bases at V and 5 bases at J, with 9 bases in the middle. This CDR3 region has 13 residues. CDR1 is SGHAT and CDR2 is FQNNGV in the germline V gene.